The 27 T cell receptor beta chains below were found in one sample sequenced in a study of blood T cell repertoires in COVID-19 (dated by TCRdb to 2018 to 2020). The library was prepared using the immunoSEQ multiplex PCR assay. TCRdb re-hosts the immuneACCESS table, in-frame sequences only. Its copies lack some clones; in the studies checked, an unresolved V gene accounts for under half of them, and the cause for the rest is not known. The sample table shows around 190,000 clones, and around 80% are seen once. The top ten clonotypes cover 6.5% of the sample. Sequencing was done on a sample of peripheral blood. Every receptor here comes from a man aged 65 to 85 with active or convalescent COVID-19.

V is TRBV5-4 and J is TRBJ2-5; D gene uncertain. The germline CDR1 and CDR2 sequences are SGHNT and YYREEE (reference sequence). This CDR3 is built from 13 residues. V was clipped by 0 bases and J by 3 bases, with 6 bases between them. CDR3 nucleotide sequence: TGTGCCAGCAGCTTGGCACAAAAAGAGACCCAGTACTTC. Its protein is CASSLAQKETQYF.

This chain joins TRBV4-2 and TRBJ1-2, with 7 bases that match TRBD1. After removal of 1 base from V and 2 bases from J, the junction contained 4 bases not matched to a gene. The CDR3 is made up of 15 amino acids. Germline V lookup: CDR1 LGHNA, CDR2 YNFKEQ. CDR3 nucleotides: TGTGCCAGCAGCCAAGTAGGGACAGAAAACTATGGCTACACCTTC. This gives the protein CASSQVGTENYGYTF.

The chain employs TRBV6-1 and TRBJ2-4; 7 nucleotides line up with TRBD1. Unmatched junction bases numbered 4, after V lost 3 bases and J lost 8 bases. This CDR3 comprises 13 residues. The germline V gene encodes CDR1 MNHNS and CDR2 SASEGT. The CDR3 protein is CASSDTGVDIQYF. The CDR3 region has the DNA TGTGCCAGCAGTGACACAGGGGTGGACATTCAGTACTTC.

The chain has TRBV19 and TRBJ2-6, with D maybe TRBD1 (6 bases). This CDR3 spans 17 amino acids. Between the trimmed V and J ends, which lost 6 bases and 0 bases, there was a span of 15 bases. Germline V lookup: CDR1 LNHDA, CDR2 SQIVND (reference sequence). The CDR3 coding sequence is TGTGCCAGTAGCCTACAGGGCAGAGACTCTGGGGCCAACGTCCTGACTTTC. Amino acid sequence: CASSLQGRDSGANVLTF.

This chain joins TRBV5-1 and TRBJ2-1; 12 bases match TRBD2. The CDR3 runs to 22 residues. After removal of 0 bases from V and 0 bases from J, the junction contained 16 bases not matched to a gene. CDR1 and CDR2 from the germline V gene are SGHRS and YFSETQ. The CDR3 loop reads CASSLGGYRTSGTNPSYNEQFF. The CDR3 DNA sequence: TGCGCCAGCAGCTTGGGGGGTTATCGGACTAGCGGGACCAACCCCTCCTACAATGAGCAGTTCTTC.

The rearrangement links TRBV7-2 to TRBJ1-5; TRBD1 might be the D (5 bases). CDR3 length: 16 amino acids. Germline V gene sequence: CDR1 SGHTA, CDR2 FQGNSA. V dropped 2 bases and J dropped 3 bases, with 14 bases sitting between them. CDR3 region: CASSLKYGGFNQPQHF. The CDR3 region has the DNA TGTGCCAGCAGCTTAAAGTATGGGGGGTTCAATCAGCCCCAGCATTTT.

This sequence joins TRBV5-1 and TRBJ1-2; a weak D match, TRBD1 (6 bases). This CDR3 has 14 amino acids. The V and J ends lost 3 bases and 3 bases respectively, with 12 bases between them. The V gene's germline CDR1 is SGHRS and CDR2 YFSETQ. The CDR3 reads CASSSGVFDYGYTF. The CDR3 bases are TGCGCCAGCAGCTCAGGGGTTTTCGACTATGGCTACACCTTC.

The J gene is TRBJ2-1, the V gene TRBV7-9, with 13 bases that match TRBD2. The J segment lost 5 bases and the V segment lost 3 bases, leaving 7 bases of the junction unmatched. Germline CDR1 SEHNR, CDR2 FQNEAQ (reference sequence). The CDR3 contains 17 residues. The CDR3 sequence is CASSFSIGTSGNNEQFF. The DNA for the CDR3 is TGTGCCAGCAGCTTCTCGATTGGGACTAGCGGGAACAATGAGCAGTTCTTC.

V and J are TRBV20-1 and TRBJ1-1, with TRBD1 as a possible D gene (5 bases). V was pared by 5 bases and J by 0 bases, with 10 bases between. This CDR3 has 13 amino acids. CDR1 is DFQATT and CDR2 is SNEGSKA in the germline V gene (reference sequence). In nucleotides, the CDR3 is TGCAGTGCTGGTGACAGTTTGAACACTGAAGCTTTCTTT. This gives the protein CSAGDSLNTEAFF.

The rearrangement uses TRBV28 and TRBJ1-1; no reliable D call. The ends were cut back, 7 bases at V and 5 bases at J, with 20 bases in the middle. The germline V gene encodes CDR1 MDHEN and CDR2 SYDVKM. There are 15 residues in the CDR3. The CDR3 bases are TGTGCCAGCACCCTCCTGAGGATACGGGGAACTGAAGCTTTCTTT. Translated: CASTLLRIRGTEAFF. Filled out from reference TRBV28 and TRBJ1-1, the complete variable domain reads DVKVTQSSRYLVKRTGEKVFLECVQDMDHENMFWYRQDPGLGLRLIYFSYDVKMKEKGDIPEGYSVSREKKERFSLILESASTNQTSMYLCASTLLRIRGTEAFFGQGTRLTVV.

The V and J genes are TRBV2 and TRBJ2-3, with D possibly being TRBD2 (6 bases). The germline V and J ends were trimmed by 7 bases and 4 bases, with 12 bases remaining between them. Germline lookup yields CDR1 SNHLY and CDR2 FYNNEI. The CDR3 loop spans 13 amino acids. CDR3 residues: CASMLLAADTQYF. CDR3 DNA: TGTGCCAGCATGTTACTAGCCGCAGATACGCAGTATTTT.

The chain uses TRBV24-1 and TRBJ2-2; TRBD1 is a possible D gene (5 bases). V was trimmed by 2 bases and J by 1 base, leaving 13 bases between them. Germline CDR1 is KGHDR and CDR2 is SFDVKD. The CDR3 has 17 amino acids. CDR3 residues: CATSDSGRTLNTGELFF. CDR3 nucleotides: TGTGCCACCAGTGATTCCGGGCGGACACTGAACACCGGGGAGCTGTTTTTT.

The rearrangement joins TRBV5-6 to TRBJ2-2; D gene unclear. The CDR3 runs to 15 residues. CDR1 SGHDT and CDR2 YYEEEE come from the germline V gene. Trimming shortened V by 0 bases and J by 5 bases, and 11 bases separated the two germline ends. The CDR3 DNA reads TGTGCCAGCAGCTTGGCCCCGGAGCCAACCGGGGAGCTGTTTTTT. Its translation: CASSLAPEPTGELFF.

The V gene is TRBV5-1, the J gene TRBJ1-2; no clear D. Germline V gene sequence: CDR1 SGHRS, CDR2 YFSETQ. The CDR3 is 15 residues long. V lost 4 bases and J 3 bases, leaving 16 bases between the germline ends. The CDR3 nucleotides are TGCGCCAGCAGCAGGTTCGCCGGAAGCGACTATGGCTACACCTTC. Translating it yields CASSRFAGSDYGYTF.

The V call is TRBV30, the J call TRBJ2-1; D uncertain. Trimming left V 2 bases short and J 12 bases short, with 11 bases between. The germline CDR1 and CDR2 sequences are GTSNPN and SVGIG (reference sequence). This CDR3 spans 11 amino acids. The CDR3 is CAWSFSVVQFF. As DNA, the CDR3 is TGTGCCTGGAGTTTTAGTGTGGTGCAGTTCTTC.

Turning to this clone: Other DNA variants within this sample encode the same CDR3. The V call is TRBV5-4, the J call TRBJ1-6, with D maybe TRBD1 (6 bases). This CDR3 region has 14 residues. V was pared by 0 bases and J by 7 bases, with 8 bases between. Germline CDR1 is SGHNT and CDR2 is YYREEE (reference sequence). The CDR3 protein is CASSLDRVNSPLHF. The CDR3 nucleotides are TGTGCCAGCAGCTTGGACAGGGTAAATTCACCCCTCCACTTT.

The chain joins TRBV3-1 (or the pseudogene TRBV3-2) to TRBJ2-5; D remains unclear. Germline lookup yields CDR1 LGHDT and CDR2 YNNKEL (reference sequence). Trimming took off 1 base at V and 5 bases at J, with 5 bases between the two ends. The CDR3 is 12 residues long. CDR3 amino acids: CASSQVIETQYF. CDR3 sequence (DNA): TGTGCCAGCAGCCAAGTTATCGAGACCCAGTACTTC.

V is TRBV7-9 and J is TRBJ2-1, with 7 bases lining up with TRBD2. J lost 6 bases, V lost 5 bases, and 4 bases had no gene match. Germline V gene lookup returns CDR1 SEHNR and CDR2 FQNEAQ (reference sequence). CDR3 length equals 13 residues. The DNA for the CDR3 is TGTGCCAGCAGCCGGACTAGAGGCAATGAGCAGTTCTTC. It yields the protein CASSRTRGNEQFF.

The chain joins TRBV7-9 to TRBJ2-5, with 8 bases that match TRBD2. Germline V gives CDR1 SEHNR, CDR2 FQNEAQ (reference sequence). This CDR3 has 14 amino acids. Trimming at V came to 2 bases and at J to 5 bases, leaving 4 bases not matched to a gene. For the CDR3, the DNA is TGTGCCAGCAGCTTAAGCGGGAGCCGTGAGACCCAGTACTTC. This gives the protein CASSLSGSRETQYF.

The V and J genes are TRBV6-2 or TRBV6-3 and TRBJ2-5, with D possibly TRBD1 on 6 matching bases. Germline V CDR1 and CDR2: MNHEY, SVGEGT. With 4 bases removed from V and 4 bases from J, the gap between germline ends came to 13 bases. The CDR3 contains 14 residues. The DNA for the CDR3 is TGTGCCAGCAGTTCCCACTTACAGGGAGAGACCCAGTACTTC. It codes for CASSSHLQGETQYF.

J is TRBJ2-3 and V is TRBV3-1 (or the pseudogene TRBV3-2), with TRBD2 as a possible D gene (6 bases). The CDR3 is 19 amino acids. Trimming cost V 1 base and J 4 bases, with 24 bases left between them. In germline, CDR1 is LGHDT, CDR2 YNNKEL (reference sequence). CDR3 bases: TGTGCCAGCAGCCAAGCGGGACGGGTAGCGGCGTCCGGGGCAGATACGCAGTATTTT. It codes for CASSQAGRVAASGADTQYF.

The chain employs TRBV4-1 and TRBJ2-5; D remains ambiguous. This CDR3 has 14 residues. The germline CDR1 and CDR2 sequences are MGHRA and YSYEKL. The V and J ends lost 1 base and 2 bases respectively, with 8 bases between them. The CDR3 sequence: CASSQVELQETQYF. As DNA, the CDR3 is TGCGCCAGCAGCCAAGTCGAGCTGCAAGAGACCCAGTACTTC.

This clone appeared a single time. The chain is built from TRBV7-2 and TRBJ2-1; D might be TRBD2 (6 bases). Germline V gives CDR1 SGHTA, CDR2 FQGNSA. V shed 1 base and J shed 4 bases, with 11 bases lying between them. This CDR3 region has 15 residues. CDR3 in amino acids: CASSLVASEYNEQFF. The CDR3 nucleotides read TGTGCCAGCAGCTTAGTGGCTAGCGAGTACAATGAGCAGTTCTTC. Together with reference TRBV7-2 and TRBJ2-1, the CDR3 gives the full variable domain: GAGVSQSPSNKVTEKGKDVELRCDPISGHTALYWYRQSLGQGLEFLIYFQGNSAPDKSGLPSDRFSAERTGGSVSTLTIQRTQQEDSAVYLCASSLVASEYNEQFFGPGTRLTVL.

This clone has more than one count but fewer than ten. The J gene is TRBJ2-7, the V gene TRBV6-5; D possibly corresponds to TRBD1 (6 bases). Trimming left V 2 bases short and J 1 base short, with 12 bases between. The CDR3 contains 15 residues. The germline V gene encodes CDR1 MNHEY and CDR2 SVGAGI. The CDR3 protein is CASSYQDQGSYEQYF. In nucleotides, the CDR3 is TGTGCCAGCAGTTACCAAGACCAGGGGTCCTACGAGCAGTACTTC.

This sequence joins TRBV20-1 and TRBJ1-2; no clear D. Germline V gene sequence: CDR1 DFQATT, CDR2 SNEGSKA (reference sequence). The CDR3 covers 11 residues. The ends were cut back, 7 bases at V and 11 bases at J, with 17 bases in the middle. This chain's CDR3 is CSVRAEGRYTF. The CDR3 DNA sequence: TGCAGTGTTCGGGCCGAGGGCCGTTACACCTTC.

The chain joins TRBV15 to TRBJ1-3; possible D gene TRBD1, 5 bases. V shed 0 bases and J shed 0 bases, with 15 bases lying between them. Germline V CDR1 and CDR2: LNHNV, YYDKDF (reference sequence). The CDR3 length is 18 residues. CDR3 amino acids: CATSRDVPGPFSGNTIYF. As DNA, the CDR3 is TGTGCCACCAGCAGAGATGTGCCAGGGCCCTTCTCTGGAAACACCATATATTTT.

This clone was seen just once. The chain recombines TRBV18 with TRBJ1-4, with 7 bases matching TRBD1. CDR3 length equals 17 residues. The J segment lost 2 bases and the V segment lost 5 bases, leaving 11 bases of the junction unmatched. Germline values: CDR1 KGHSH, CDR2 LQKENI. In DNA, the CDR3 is TGTGCCAGCTCATCGATCGTATCGGGACAGACTAATGAAAAACTGTTTTTT. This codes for CASSSIVSGQTNEKLFF.